This T cell receptor beta chain was profiled in a study of OX40 agonist ivuxolimab in advanced cancers. Looking at the study overall: Treatment of patients was with ivuxolimab, an agonistic anti-OX40 (CD134) antibody. Partial responses occurred in Three dose-escalation patients, one with hepatocellular carcinoma and two with cutaneous melanoma.

Trimming cost V 11 bases and J 5 bases, with 18 bases left between them. Looked up from germline, CDR1 is MNHNY and CDR2 is SVGAGI (reference sequence). CDR3 length: 13 amino acids. Repertoires were generated with immunoSEQ multiplex PCR, while TCRdb's copy carries only in-frame clones and drops some. Of about 90,000 clones in the sample, approximately 91% were seen once. The sequences come from CD4+ or CD8+ T cells sorted from blood, collected in a trial of the OX40 agonist ivuxolimab. The chain has TRBV6-6 and TRBJ1-1; D gene uncertain. The TCR sequence derives from an adult with an advanced solid tumor such as melanoma, head and neck, liver or kidney cancer. The CDR3 is CAVQTREETEAFF. The DNA of the CDR3 is TGTGCCGTACAAACAAGAGAAGAGACTGAAGCTTTCTTT.